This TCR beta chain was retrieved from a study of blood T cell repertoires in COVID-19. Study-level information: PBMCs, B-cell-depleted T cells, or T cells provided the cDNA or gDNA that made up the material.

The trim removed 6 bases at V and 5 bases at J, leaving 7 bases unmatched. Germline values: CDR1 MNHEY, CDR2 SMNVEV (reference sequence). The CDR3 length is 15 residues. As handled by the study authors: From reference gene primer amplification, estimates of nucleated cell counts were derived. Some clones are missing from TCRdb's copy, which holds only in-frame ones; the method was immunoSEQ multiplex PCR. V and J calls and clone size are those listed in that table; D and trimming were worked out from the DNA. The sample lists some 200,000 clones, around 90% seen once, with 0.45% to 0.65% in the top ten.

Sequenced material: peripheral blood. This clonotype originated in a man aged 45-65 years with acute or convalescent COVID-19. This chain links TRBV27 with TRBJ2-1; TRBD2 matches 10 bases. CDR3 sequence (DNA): TGTGCCAGCAGCCCAGCGGGGGGGCGAGACAATGAGCAGTTCTTC. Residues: CASSPAGGRDNEQFF.